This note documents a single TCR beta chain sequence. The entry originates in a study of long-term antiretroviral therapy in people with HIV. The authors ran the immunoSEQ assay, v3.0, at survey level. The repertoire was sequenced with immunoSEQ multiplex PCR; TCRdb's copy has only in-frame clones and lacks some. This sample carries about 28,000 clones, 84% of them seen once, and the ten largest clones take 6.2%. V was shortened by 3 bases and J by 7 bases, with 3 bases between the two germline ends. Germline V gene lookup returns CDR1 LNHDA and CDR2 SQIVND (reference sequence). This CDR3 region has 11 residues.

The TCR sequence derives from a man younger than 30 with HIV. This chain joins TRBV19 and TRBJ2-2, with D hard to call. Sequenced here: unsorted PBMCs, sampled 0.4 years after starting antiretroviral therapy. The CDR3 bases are TGTGCCAGTAGTATTGGCGGGGAGCTGTTTTTT. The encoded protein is CASSIGGELFF.